One sample yielded the 10 T cell receptor beta chains listed below, sequenced in a study of cytomegalovirus exposure and HLA in healthy donors. Use of 60 Vbeta and 13 Jbeta primers characterized the PCR. Data came from immunoSEQ multiplex PCR; TCRdb stores just in-frame clones and leaves some out. The data show 95,000 to 150,000 clones, and the top ten clones hold roughly 1%. Sequenced sample: PBMCs. These receptors all come from a man aged 18 to 30 in good health and CMV-seronegative.

The V call is TRBV6-5, the J call TRBJ1-1, with TRBD1 matching 7 bases. CDR3 length: 13 residues. Trimming cost V 2 bases and J 4 bases; bases outside gene matches: 1. Germline-derived CDR1 and CDR2 are MNHEY and SVGAGI. The CDR3 DNA reads TGTGCCAGCAGTTACGGGGACAGCACTGAAGCTTTCTTT. Translation gives CASSYGDSTEAFF.

The V and J genes are TRBV7-9 and TRBJ1-3; maybe TRBD1 (6 bases). V lost 5 bases, J lost 0 bases, and 8 bases lay in between. Germline CDR1 is SEHNR and CDR2 is FQNEAQ (reference sequence). The CDR3 covers 14 residues. The CDR3 nucleotides are TGTGCCAGCAGCGAACAGGGCTCTGGAAACACCATATATTTT. Protein sequence: CASSEQGSGNTIYF.

The chain carries TRBV10-3 and TRBJ2-2; 9 nucleotides line up with TRBD2. J gave up 5 bases and V 4 bases, and 8 bases lay outside the gene matches. The germline V gene has CDR1 ENHRY and CDR2 SYGVKD. The CDR3 has 16 residues. CDR3 DNA: TGTGCCATCAGTGTGGGGCTAGCGGGAAATACCGGGGAGCTGTTTTTT. Translating gives CAISVGLAGNTGELFF.

The chain combines TRBV7-9 with TRBJ2-2; 7 nucleotides agree with TRBD1. CDR1 and CDR2 (germline): SEHNR, FQNEAQ (reference sequence). There are 15 residues in the CDR3. The V segment lost 5 bases and the J segment 6 bases; nucleotides outside the gene matches: 9. DNA for the CDR3: TGTGCCAGCAGCCTCCTGACAGGGACCCCCGGGGAGCTGTTTTTT. This gives the protein CASSLLTGTPGELFF.

This chain's CDR3 is CSVEVAEGPTPYEQYF. The DNA of the CDR3 is TGCAGCGTTGAGGTGGCGGAGGGCCCGACCCCTTACGAGCAGTACTTC. The J gene is TRBJ2-7, the V gene TRBV29-1; weak D call: TRBD2 (6 bases). Germline V gene sequence: CDR1 SQVTM, CDR2 ANQGSEA. V was pared by 3 bases and J by 4 bases, with 22 bases between. The CDR3 sequence is 16 residues long.

V is TRBV5-1 and J is TRBJ2-6; perhaps TRBD1 as D (6 bases). This CDR3 is 18 amino acids long. V dropped 2 bases and J dropped 0 bases, with 15 bases sitting between them. CDR1 and CDR2 from the germline V gene are SGHRS and YFSETQ. The CDR3 loop is CASSLLGAFSSGANVLTF. CDR3 nucleotide sequence: TGCGCCAGCAGCTTATTGGGGGCTTTCTCCTCTGGGGCCAACGTCCTGACTTTC.

The V call is TRBV5-1, the J call TRBJ1-6, with 8 nucleotides matching TRBD1. The trim removed 4 bases at V and 8 bases at J, leaving 8 bases unmatched. Germline V lookup: CDR1 SGHRS, CDR2 YFSETQ. This CDR3 comprises 15 residues. The chain's CDR3 is CASSRQGASDSPLHF. CDR3 sequence (DNA): TGCGCCAGCAGCCGGCAGGGGGCCTCGGATTCACCCCTCCACTTT.

V is TRBV27 and J is TRBJ1-1; the match to TRBD1 covers 7 bases. CDR3 length: 14 residues. Germline CDR1 and CDR2: MNHEY and SMNVEV (reference sequence). J gave up 3 bases and V 3 bases, and 4 bases lay outside the gene matches. The CDR3 loop reads CASSLRGRYTEAFF. The CDR3 DNA follows: TGTGCCAGCAGTTTGAGGGGGCGCTACACTGAAGCTTTCTTT.

This rearrangement joins TRBV4-1 to TRBJ2-7, with a tentative D call TRBD1 (5 bases). Trimming cost V 1 base and J 13 bases, with 14 bases left between them. This CDR3 has 12 amino acids. In germline, CDR1 is MGHRA, CDR2 YSYEKL. The CDR3 sequence is CASSQGGAPYYF. For the CDR3, the DNA is TGCGCCAGCAGCCAAGGGGGCGCACCATATTACTTC.

The chain employs TRBV19 and TRBJ2-7; perhaps TRBD2 as D (6 bases). The CDR3 runs to 15 residues. CDR1 is LNHDA, CDR2 SQIVND, per germline (reference sequence). The V end was cut by 5 bases, the J end by 6 bases, with 20 bases between. The CDR3 loop is CASSVRLGSWGEQYF. The CDR3 nucleotides are TGTGCCAGTAGTGTTCGACTAGGTTCTTGGGGCGAGCAGTACTTC.